This T cell receptor (beta chain) stems from a study of blood T cell repertoires in COVID-19. Study overall: The samples span acute and convalescent COVID-19 from the United States, Italy and Spain. T cells, B-cell-depleted T cells, or PBMCs provided the cDNA or gDNA that served as material.

This CDR3 comprises 15 residues. The germline gives CDR1 KGHDR, CDR2 SFDVKD. Trimming shortened V by 3 bases and J by 6 bases, and 16 bases separated the two germline ends. The sample holds one count of this clone. The repertoire was sequenced with immunoSEQ multiplex PCR; TCRdb's copy has only in-frame clones and lacks some. Found here are 150,000 to 200,000 clones, around 90% of them singletons; the top ten hold 25% to 30%. V usage is TRBV24-1 and J usage is TRBJ1-2, with no clear D. What was sequenced was peripheral blood. This clonotype was obtained from a man in his 60s with acute or convalescent COVID-19. CDR3 sequence reads: CATSDPAGSDNGYTF. CDR3 coding DNA: TGTGCCACCAGTGATCCTGCCGGGAGTGACAATGGCTACACCTTC.